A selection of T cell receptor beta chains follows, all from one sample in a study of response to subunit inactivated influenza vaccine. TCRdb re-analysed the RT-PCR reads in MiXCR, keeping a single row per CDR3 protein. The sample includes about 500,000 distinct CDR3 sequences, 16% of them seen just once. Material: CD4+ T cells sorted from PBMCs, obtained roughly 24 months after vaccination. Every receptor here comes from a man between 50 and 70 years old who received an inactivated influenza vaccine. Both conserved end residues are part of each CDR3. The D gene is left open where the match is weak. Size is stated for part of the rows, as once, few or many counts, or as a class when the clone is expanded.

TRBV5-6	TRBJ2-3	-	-	CASSFQAGDTQYF	TGTGCCAGCAGCTTTCAAGCCGGAGATACGCAGTATTTT
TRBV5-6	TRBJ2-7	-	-	CASSLEGYGMYEQYF	TGTGCCAGCAGCTTGGAAGGGTACGGAATGTACGAGCAGTACTTC
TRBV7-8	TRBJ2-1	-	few	CASSWMPLALSYNEQFF	TGTGCCAGCAGCTGGATGCCCCTAGCGCTCTCCTACAATGAGCAGTTCTTC
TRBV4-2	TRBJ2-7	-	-	CASSQTTTTYEQYF	TGTGCCAGCAGCCAGACTACAACCACCTACGAGCAGTACTTC
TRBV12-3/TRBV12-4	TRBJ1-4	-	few	CASSRRREKLFF	TGTGCCAGCAGTCGCCGGAGGGAGAAACTGTTTTTT
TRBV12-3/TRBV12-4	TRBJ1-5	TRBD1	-	CASTSGRGQNQPQHF	TGTGCCAGCACCTCGGGGAGGGGGCAGAATCAGCCCCAGCATTTT
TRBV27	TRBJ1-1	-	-	CASSKSPLGRGFAEAFF	TGTGCCAGCAGTAAGTCCCCGCTAGGGCGAGGCTTCGCTGAAGCTTTCTTT
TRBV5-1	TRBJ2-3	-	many	CASSLEGYTDTQYF	TGCGCCAGCAGCCTAGAGGGCTACACAGATACGCAGTATTTT
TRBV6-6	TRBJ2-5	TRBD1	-	CASSQGVLETQYF	TGTGCCAGCAGCCAGGGGGTTCTGGAGACCCAGTACTTC
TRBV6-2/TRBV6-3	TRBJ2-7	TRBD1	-	CASSYRTGWHEQYF	TGTGCCAGCAGTTACCGGACAGGATGGCACGAGCAGTACTTC
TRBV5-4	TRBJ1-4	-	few	CASSRDGNEKLFF	TGTGCCAGCAGCCGGGACGGGAATGAAAAACTGTTTTTT
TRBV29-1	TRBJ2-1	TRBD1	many	CSAGGGQGSNEQFF	TGCAGCGCTGGGGGAGGACAGGGGTCCAATGAGCAGTTCTTC
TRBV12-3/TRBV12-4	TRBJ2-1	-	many	CASSFEGLRNEQFF	TGTGCCAGCAGTTTCGAGGGGTTGCGCAATGAGCAGTTCTTC
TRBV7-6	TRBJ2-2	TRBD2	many	CASSPGGNTGELFF	TGTGCCAGCTCTCCGGGAGGGAACACCGGGGAGCTGTTTTTT
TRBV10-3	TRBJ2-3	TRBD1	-	CAIRGQGRDTQYF	TGTGCCATCAGGGGACAGGGCAGAGATACGCAGTATTTT
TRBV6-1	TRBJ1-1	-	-	CASSESRGNTEAFF	TGTGCCAGCAGTGAGTCCAGGGGGAACACTGAAGCTTTCTTT
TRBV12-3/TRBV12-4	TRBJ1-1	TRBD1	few	CASRPDRGQSTEAFF	TGTGCCAGCAGGCCGGACAGGGGGCAGAGCACTGAAGCTTTCTTT
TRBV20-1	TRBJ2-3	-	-	CSARDLVLGTDTQYF	TGCAGTGCTAGAGATTTAGTTCTTGGCACAGATACGCAGTATTTT